The next 11 T cell receptor beta chains were all read from a single sample in a study of T cell changes during pregnancy in multiple sclerosis. Produced via immunoSEQ multiplex PCR; TCRdb's table is partial and in-frame only. The sample has about 70,000 clones, nearly 95% seen once. The starting material was CD4+ T cells from peripheral blood mononuclear cells, obtained after pregnancy. These receptors were taken from a female donor with multiple sclerosis, enrolled in a pregnancy study.

This chain connects TRBV4-1 to TRBJ2-3; 7 positions match TRBD1. Germline CDR1 reads MGHRA; CDR2 reads YSYEKL. This CDR3 region has 16 residues. V lost 1 base and J lost 2; bases outside the gene matches: 6. CDR3 sequence: CASSQGHGTVTDTQYF. Here the CDR3 DNA reads TGCGCCAGCAGCCAAGGTCACGGGACAGTCACAGATACGCAGTATTTT.

The chain joins TRBV5-1 to TRBJ1-3, with D tentatively TRBD1 (6 bases). The CDR3 extends over 15 amino acids. Per germline, CDR1 SGHRS and CDR2 YFSETQ. V lost 1 base and J lost 2, with 10 bases in between. CDR3 amino acids: CASSLSGGTGNTIYF. The DNA of the CDR3 is TGCGCCAGCAGCTTGTCTGGGGGCACTGGAAACACCATATATTTT. Combining the CDR3 with reference TRBV5-1 and TRBJ1-3 gives the whole variable domain KAGVTQTPRYLIKTRGQQVTLSCSPISGHRSVSWYQQTPGQGLQFLFEYFSETQRNKGNFPGRFSGRQFSNSRSEMNVSTLELGDSALYLCASSLSGGTGNTIYFGEGSWLTVV.

This chain's CDR3 is CATSRDVGDGGGYTF. In nucleotides, the CDR3 is TGTGCCACCAGCAGAGATGTGGGGGACGGAGGGGGCTACACCTTC. The rearrangement links TRBV15 to TRBJ1-2; maybe TRBD1 (5 bases). The CDR3 loop spans 15 amino acids. Germline V gene sequence: CDR1 LNHNV, CDR2 YYDKDF (reference sequence). Trimming took 0 bases from V and 8 from J, leaving 16 bases between them. The variable domain in full, completed from reference TRBV15 and TRBJ1-2, reads DAMVIQNPRYQVTQFGKPVTLSCSQTLNHNVMYWYQQKSSQAPKLLFHYYDKDFNNEADTPDNFQSRRPNTSFCFLDIRSPGLGDTAMYLCATSRDVGDGGGYTFGSGTRLTVV.

The chain links TRBV28 to TRBJ2-7, with TRBD2 as a possible D gene (6 bases). The germline V gene has CDR1 MDHEN and CDR2 SYDVKM. The CDR3 is made up of 13 amino acids. Trimming shortened V by 5 bases and J by 4 bases, and 12 bases separated the two germline ends. DNA of the CDR3: TGTGCCAGCAGTCCGGGGGTACGTTACGAGCAGTACTTC. It is translated as CASSPGVRYEQYF.

The V and J genes are TRBV7-2 and TRBJ1-2, with 9 bases fitting TRBD1. The CDR3 has 13 amino acids. Germline V gives CDR1 SGHTA, CDR2 FQGNSA. V lost 5 bases and J lost 8; bases outside the gene matches: 6. CDR3 loop: CASSVDRGEGYTF. CDR3 bases: TGTGCCAGCAGCGTGGACAGGGGCGAAGGCTACACCTTC.

The V gene is TRBV6-5, the J gene TRBJ2-3; 8 bases line up with TRBD1. V lost 6 bases to trimming and J lost 3 bases; unmatched junction nucleotides: 5. The CDR3 length is 14 residues. Germline CDR1 reads MNHEY; CDR2 reads SVGAGI. The CDR3 here is CASSLRGRTDTQYF. For the CDR3, the DNA is TGTGCCAGCAGCCTCAGGGGGCGGACAGATACGCAGTATTTT.

The chain recombines TRBV7-9 with TRBJ2-1, with 9 bases fitting TRBD2. Germline V lookup: CDR1 SEHNR, CDR2 FQNEAQ (reference sequence). The CDR3 spans 16 residues. V lost 8 bases, J lost 7 bases, and 15 bases stayed unmatched. The CDR3, as DNA: TGTGCCAGCTATTTCGGACACGCGGGGGGGCTGAATGAGCAGTTCTTC. It specifies CASYFGHAGGLNEQFF.

There are a few counts of this clone. J is TRBJ1-4 and V is TRBV30; D uncertain. The CDR3 loop spans 12 amino acids. Germline V CDR1 and CDR2: GTSNPN, SVGIG (reference sequence). V lost 1 base and J 11 bases, leaving 11 bases between the germline ends. CDR3 in DNA: TGTGCCTGGAGTGAGGAGGGCTGGAAACTGTTTTTT. It yields the protein CAWSEEGWKLFF.

This chain connects TRBV2 to TRBJ2-2; D perhaps matches TRBD1 (6 bases). The V gene's germline CDR1 is SNHLY and CDR2 FYNNEI. The CDR3 is 16 amino acids. The ends were cut back, 5 bases at V and 4 bases at J, with 17 bases in the middle. DNA for the CDR3: TGTGCCAGCAGTCCTACACCAAGCAGGGGCACCGGGGAGCTGTTTTTT. As protein: CASSPTPSRGTGELFF. Combining the CDR3 with reference TRBV2 and TRBJ2-2 gives the whole variable domain EPEVTQTPSHQVTQMGQEVILRCVPISNHLYFYWYRQILGQKVEFLVSFYNNEISEKSEIFDDQFSVERPDGSNFTLKIRSTKLEDSAMYFCASSPTPSRGTGELFFGEGSRLTVL.

The rearrangement uses TRBV5-4 and TRBJ1-3; D may be TRBD1 (5 bases). Trimming removed 2 bases at V and 0 bases at J, with 12 bases between. Per germline, CDR1 SGHNT and CDR2 YYREEE (reference sequence). The CDR3 runs to 16 residues. CDR3 bases: TGTGCCAGCAGCTTCGGGGGACGGAGCTCTGGAAACACCATATATTTT. This sequence encodes CASSFGGRSSGNTIYF.

The chain has TRBV6-6 and TRBJ1-2; maybe TRBD1 (6 bases). This CDR3 is 13 amino acids long. V was shortened by 5 bases and J by 6 bases, with 13 bases between the two germline ends. CDR1 and CDR2 from the germline V gene are MNHNY and SVGAGI (reference sequence). The CDR3 region is CASSPRQADGYTF. The DNA of the CDR3 is TGTGCCAGCAGTCCCCGACAGGCGGATGGCTACACCTTC.